This T cell receptor (beta chain) came from a study of blood T cells in healthy people across ages. Overall study findings and caveats: Versus aged donors, long-lived donors had higher diversity and more naive CD4+ cells.

As for this clonotype: The antigen is undetermined.

Trimming at V came to 6 bases and at J to 5 bases, leaving 6 bases not matched to a gene. The CDR3 has 13 residues. Germline loops: CDR1 LGHDT, CDR2 YNNKEL (reference sequence). Alongside a J-beta primer mix, a sample-barcoded 5' primer served in a second PCR lasting roughly 6 to 12 cycles. Individual samples furnished no less than 2.5 million CDR3-containing paired-end reads apiece. Each CDR3 protein is one row after TCRdb ran MiXCR on the 5' RACE reads. Here the sample spans hundreds of thousands of distinct CDR3 sequences, 40% to 45% being singletons. PBMCs numbering at least 7 million were isolated per sample.

Sequencing was performed on blood. This sequence originates from an elderly man in good health. J is TRBJ2-5 and V is TRBV3-1; TRBD1 matches 7 bases. CDR3: CASSAARGETQYF. The DNA for the CDR3 is TGTGCCAGCAGTGCCGCCAGGGGGGAGACCCAGTACTTC.